Below, one T cell receptor (beta chain) is given with its context. Its specificity is unknown. This sample was taken from a study of cytotoxic CD8 clonotypes in ibrutinib-treated CLL. Whole-study results and caveats: Different sampling times were used for sustained-remission and progressing patients. Baseline clonality, above age-matched healthy donor levels, tracked circulating CD8+ T-cell counts.

Trimming removed 7 bases from V and 8 bases from J, with 23 bases in between. CDR1 is SGHTA and CDR2 is FQGNSA in the germline V gene. This CDR3 comprises 16 residues. The protocol was immunoSEQ multiplex PCR, while the TCRdb copy is restricted to in-frame clones and leaves out a portion. The sample lists 150,000 or so clones, about 84% occurring once. This sequence was found in a human donor with chronic lymphocytic leukemia. V gene TRBV7-2 combines with J gene TRBJ2-2, with D perhaps matching TRBD2 (5 bases). The input for sequencing was PBMCs, taken after 36 months of ibrutinib treatment. The CDR3 bases are TGTGCCAGCATCCATCCGCGGACTGGTCGAGGGGGGGAGCTGTTTTTT. Its translation: CASIHPRTGRGGELFF.